This is a list of T cell receptor beta chains from one sample in a study of T cell responses to AZD1222 COVID-19 vaccine. Libraries were prepared by immunoSEQ multiplex PCR; TCRdb keeps only in-frame clonotypes and omits some of them. The sample records about 180,000 clones, 88% being singletons. The material was peripheral blood, obtained on day 0 of AZD1222 vaccination. These TCRs come from an adult in good health. CDR3s include the opening cysteine and the closing phenylalanine or tryptophan. The D gene is left open where the match is weak. A row's size may be missing; if present it is once, few, many or a size class.

V gene	clone size	D gene	J gene	CDR3 protein	CDR3 DNA
TRBV11-3	once	-	TRBJ2-5	CASSPKAQETQYF	TGTGCCAGCAGCCCCAAAGCCCAAGAGACCCAGTACTTC
TRBV28	-	-	TRBJ1-4	CASTHRVTNEKLFF	TGTGCCAGCACCCACAGGGTGACTAATGAAAAACTGTTTTTT
TRBV10-3	once	-	TRBJ2-7	CAISGEPDKGHEQYF	TGTGCCATCAGTGGCGAACCGGACAAGGGCCACGAGCAGTACTTC
TRBV19	-	TRBD1	TRBJ2-7	CASSMRPTGDGEQYF	TGTGCCAGTAGTATGCGGCCTACAGGGGATGGCGAGCAGTACTTC
TRBV5-6	once	TRBD2	TRBJ2-5	CASSFIRGEETQYF	TGTGCCAGCAGCTTCATCCGGGGGGAAGAGACCCAGTACTTC
TRBV28	-	TRBD1	TRBJ2-7	CASSRDRAMYEQYF	TGTGCCAGCAGTCGGGACAGGGCGATGTACGAGCAGTACTTC
TRBV4-3	once	-	TRBJ1-5	CASSPRALGNQPQHF	TGCGCCAGCAGCCCCCGGGCCTTGGGCAATCAGCCCCAGCATTTT
TRBV3-1/TRBV3-2	-	-	TRBJ2-7	CASSQGQGGFYEQYF	TGTGCCAGCAGCCAAGGCCAGGGGGGATTCTACGAGCAGTACTTC
TRBV6-4	-	TRBD2	TRBJ2-3	CASSASGTHTDTQYF	TGTGCCAGCAGTGCTAGCGGGACCCACACAGATACGCAGTATTTT
TRBV6-5	-	TRBD1	TRBJ2-1	CASSSSGGYNEQFF	TGTGCCAGCAGTTCTTCAGGGGGCTACAATGAGCAGTTCTTC
TRBV15	-	-	TRBJ2-7	CATSRGRRTYYEQYF	TGTGCCACCAGCAGAGGAAGAAGAACTTACTACGAGCAGTACTTC
TRBV6-2/TRBV6-3	medium-sized	-	TRBJ2-6	CASSYNSGANVLTF	TGTGCCAGCAGTTACAACTCTGGGGCCAACGTCCTGACTTTC
TRBV18	-	-	TRBJ2-5	CASSPPQETQYF	TGTGCCAGCTCACCCCCCCAAGAGACCCAGTACTTC
TRBV14	-	TRBD2	TRBJ2-7	CASSPGLAGVLYEQYF	TGTGCCAGCAGCCCGGGACTAGCGGGGGTACTCTACGAGCAGTACTTC
TRBV2	-	TRBD2	TRBJ2-1	CASRTGTSGGREQFF	TGTGCCAGCAGAACTGGGACTAGCGGGGGACGAGAGCAGTTCTTC
TRBV27	-	-	TRBJ1-1	CASVFGYEAFF	TGTGCCAGCGTCTTCGGATATGAAGCTTTCTTT
TRBV11-2	-	TRBD2	TRBJ2-3	CASSFGLAGGRTDTQYF	TGTGCCAGCAGCTTCGGACTAGCGGGGGGCCGCACAGATACGCAGTATTTT
TRBV5-1	once	TRBD2	TRBJ2-3	CASSTTSGSDTQYF	TGCGCCAGCAGCACGACTAGCGGGAGTGATACGCAGTATTTT
TRBV11-2	-	TRBD2	TRBJ2-3	CASNSGRRGRTDTQYF	TGTGCCAGCAACTCCGGGAGGCGGGGCCGCACAGATACGCAGTATTTT
TRBV11-2	-	-	TRBJ2-7	CASSLVFSLYEQYF	TGTGCCAGCAGCTTAGTATTCAGTTTGTACGAGCAGTACTTC
TRBV24-1	-	TRBD1	TRBJ2-3	CATSDSGQGETDTQYF	TGTGCCACCAGTGATTCCGGACAGGGGGAAACGGATACGCAGTATTTT
TRBV27	-	-	TRBJ2-5	CASSPILEWRETQYF	TGTGCCAGCAGTCCAATCCTTGAGTGGAGAGAGACCCAGTACTTC
TRBV5-4	-	TRBD1	TRBJ1-2	CASSRTGPNYGYTF	TGTGCCAGCAGCAGGACAGGACCGAACTATGGCTACACCTTC
TRBV27	few	TRBD1	TRBJ1-4	CASRRQGAVEKLFF	TGTGCCAGCCGAAGACAGGGGGCGGTTGAAAAACTGTTTTTT
TRBV3-1/TRBV3-2	many	-	TRBJ2-3	CASSLPASTDTQYF	TGTGCCAGCAGCTTGCCTGCTAGCACAGATACGCAGTATTTT
TRBV6-5	once	-	TRBJ2-5	CASSYSISGRETQYF	TGTGCCAGCAGTTACTCGATTTCGGGGCGGGAGACCCAGTACTTC
TRBV3-1/TRBV3-2	-	-	TRBJ1-4	CASSQLTGQEKLFF	TGTGCCAGCAGCCAGTTGACAGGTCAGGAAAAACTGTTTTTT
TRBV27	once	-	TRBJ2-6	CASSLSIQGRMGSGANVLTF	TGTGCCAGCAGTTTATCGATCCAGGGAAGGATGGGTTCTGGGGCCAACGTCCTGACTTTC
TRBV14	-	-	TRBJ1-1	CASSLTAGQAAFF	TGTGCCAGCAGCTTAACGGCAGGGCAGGCGGCTTTCTTT
TRBV15	-	-	TRBJ2-2	CATSSVKGWGELFF	TGTGCCACCAGCTCCGTCAAGGGCTGGGGGGAGCTGTTTTTT
TRBV5-1	-	TRBD1	TRBJ1-1	CASSASTGGRTEAFF	TGCGCCAGCAGCGCCTCTACAGGGGGCAGGACTGAAGCTTTCTTT
TRBV3-1/TRBV3-2	-	-	TRBJ1-1	CASSLRGPGDTEAFF	TGTGCCAGCAGCCTTAGGGGCCCGGGAGACACTGAAGCTTTCTTT
TRBV28	-	-	TRBJ2-7	CASSFGTYEQYF	TGTGCCAGCAGTTTCGGGACCTACGAGCAGTACTTC
TRBV3-1/TRBV3-2	-	TRBD1	TRBJ1-4	CASRNRGLREKLFF	TGTGCCAGCAGGAACAGGGGGCTGAGGGAAAAACTGTTTTTT
TRBV4-3	-	-	TRBJ2-3	CASSQRGGTQYF	TGCGCCAGCAGCCAACGAGGCGGAACGCAGTATTTT